This is a list of T cell receptor beta chains from one sample in a study of T cell responses to AZD1222 COVID-19 vaccine. Method: immunoSEQ multiplex PCR; TCRdb's copy keeps in-frame clones and lacks some. The table lists more than 150,000 clones, approximately 87% of them singletons. The sample in question was peripheral blood, obtained on day 0 of MenACWY control vaccination. The source of these receptors is an adult in good health. Both conserved end residues are part of each CDR3. Fields, in order: J gene, V gene, clone size, D gene, CDR3 protein, CDR3 DNA. The D gene is left open where the match is weak. Size values are once, few and many counts, or a class for expanded clones, and some rows have none.

J gene: TRBJ2-7; V gene: TRBV28; clone size: .; D gene: TRBD1; CDR3 protein: CASSPLTGGILREQYF; CDR3 DNA: TGTGCCAGCAGTCCTCTGACAGGGGGTATCCTACGGGAGCAGTACTTC
J gene: TRBJ2-3; V gene: TRBV24-1; clone size: .; D gene: .; CDR3 protein: CATSDAGDSTDTQYF; CDR3 DNA: TGTGCCACCAGTGACGCTGGGGACAGCACAGATACGCAGTATTTT
J gene: TRBJ2-3; V gene: TRBV30; clone size: .; D gene: .; CDR3 protein: CACLLTDLQYF; CDR3 DNA: TGTGCCTGCTTGTTGACTGATTTGCAGTATTTT
J gene: TRBJ1-2; V gene: TRBV19; clone size: .; D gene: .; CDR3 protein: CASSTSGQPYGYTF; CDR3 DNA: TGTGCCAGTAGTACCTCGGGACAACCCTATGGCTACACCTTC
J gene: TRBJ2-7; V gene: TRBV19; clone size: .; D gene: .; CDR3 protein: CASSHRRDSSYEQYF; CDR3 DNA: TGTGCCAGTAGCCATCGGCGGGACAGCTCCTACGAGCAGTACTTC
J gene: TRBJ2-1; V gene: TRBV5-1; clone size: .; D gene: .; CDR3 protein: CASANPGAYNEQFF; CDR3 DNA: TGCGCCAGCGCCAATCCAGGGGCCTACAATGAGCAGTTCTTC
J gene: TRBJ1-2; V gene: TRBV7-2; clone size: .; D gene: TRBD1; CDR3 protein: CASSLNRGANYGYTF; CDR3 DNA: TGTGCCAGCAGCTTAAACAGGGGGGCTAACTATGGCTACACCTTC
J gene: TRBJ2-2; V gene: TRBV7-9; clone size: .; D gene: .; CDR3 protein: CASSYNRDLGELFF; CDR3 DNA: TGTGCCAGCAGCTACAACAGGGATTTAGGGGAGCTGTTTTTT
J gene: TRBJ1-4; V gene: TRBV10-3; clone size: .; D gene: .; CDR3 protein: CAISETAENEKLFF; CDR3 DNA: TGTGCCATCAGCGAGACGGCCGAAAATGAAAAACTGTTTTTT
J gene: TRBJ1-3; V gene: TRBV5-1; clone size: .; D gene: .; CDR3 protein: CASSLGTLSGNTIYF; CDR3 DNA: TGCGCCAGCAGCTTGGGGACCCTCTCTGGAAACACCATATATTTT
J gene: TRBJ1-4; V gene: TRBV6-5; clone size: .; D gene: .; CDR3 protein: CASSTGLNMEKLFF; CDR3 DNA: TGTGCCAGCAGTACCGGACTAAACATGGAAAAACTGTTTTTT
J gene: TRBJ2-5; V gene: TRBV10-1; clone size: .; D gene: TRBD2; CDR3 protein: CASSGGLASETQYF; CDR3 DNA: TGCGCCAGCAGTGGGGGACTAGCGTCGGAGACCCAGTACTTC
J gene: TRBJ1-3; V gene: TRBV6-5; clone size: .; D gene: .; CDR3 protein: CASSSTALTGNTIYF; CDR3 DNA: TGTGCCAGCAGTAGTACGGCGCTTACTGGAAACACCATATATTTT
J gene: TRBJ1-2; V gene: TRBV7-9; clone size: .; D gene: TRBD1; CDR3 protein: CASSLVVGQGNYGYTF; CDR3 DNA: TGTGCCAGCAGCTTAGTAGTGGGACAGGGAAACTATGGCTACACCTTC
J gene: TRBJ1-5; V gene: TRBV28; clone size: few; D gene: .; CDR3 protein: CATLPGSSNQPQHF; CDR3 DNA: TGTGCCACCCTACCGGGGAGTAGCAATCAGCCCCAGCATTTT
J gene: TRBJ2-2; V gene: TRBV4-2; clone size: .; D gene: TRBD1; CDR3 protein: CASSHTGTVTNTGELFF; CDR3 DNA: TGTGCCAGCAGCCATACCGGGACAGTTACTAACACCGGGGAGCTGTTTTTT
J gene: TRBJ2-1; V gene: TRBV19; clone size: .; D gene: .; CDR3 protein: CASSIDRSSYNEQFF; CDR3 DNA: TGTGCCAGTAGTATAGACCGAAGCTCCTACAATGAGCAGTTCTTC
J gene: TRBJ2-7; V gene: TRBV18; clone size: few; D gene: .; CDR3 protein: CASSPLPNTDYEQYF; CDR3 DNA: TGTGCCAGCTCACCTCTTCCCAATACAGACTACGAGCAGTACTTC
J gene: TRBJ1-5; V gene: TRBV28; clone size: .; D gene: .; CDR3 protein: CASILSLSNQPQHF; CDR3 DNA: TGTGCCAGCATTCTCTCACTCTCAAATCAGCCCCAGCATTTT
J gene: TRBJ2-7; V gene: TRBV28; clone size: .; D gene: .; CDR3 protein: CASSLSGPLYEQYF; CDR3 DNA: TGTGCCAGCAGTTTAAGCGGGCCACTGTACGAGCAGTACTTC
J gene: TRBJ2-7; V gene: TRBV9; clone size: .; D gene: .; CDR3 protein: CASSVAASSYEQYF; CDR3 DNA: TGTGCCAGCAGCGTAGCGGCTAGCTCCTACGAGCAGTACTTC
J gene: TRBJ2-6; V gene: TRBV2; clone size: .; D gene: .; CDR3 protein: CASSLTPPSGANVLTF; CDR3 DNA: TGTGCCAGCAGTTTGACTCCCCCCTCTGGGGCCAACGTCCTGACTTTC
J gene: TRBJ2-2; V gene: TRBV11-3; clone size: .; D gene: TRBD1; CDR3 protein: CASTKGDREDGELFF; CDR3 DNA: TGTGCCAGCACCAAGGGGGACAGGGAGGACGGGGAGCTGTTTTTT
J gene: TRBJ2-7; V gene: TRBV19; clone size: .; D gene: .; CDR3 protein: CASSLSAGSSYEQYF; CDR3 DNA: TGTGCCAGTAGCCTCTCGGCGGGAAGCTCCTACGAGCAGTACTTC
J gene: TRBJ2-4; V gene: TRBV28; clone size: .; D gene: .; CDR3 protein: CASSFILGAKNIQYF; CDR3 DNA: TGTGCCAGCAGTTTTATCTTGGGGGCCAAAAACATTCAGTACTTC
J gene: TRBJ1-2; V gene: TRBV24-1; clone size: .; D gene: .; CDR3 protein: CATSDFRASYGYTF; CDR3 DNA: TGTGCCACCAGTGATTTCAGGGCTTCCTATGGCTACACCTTC
J gene: TRBJ1-6; V gene: TRBV30; clone size: .; D gene: .; CDR3 protein: CAWSANASPLHF; CDR3 DNA: TGTGCCTGGAGTGCCAATGCCTCACCCCTCCACTTT
J gene: TRBJ1-5; V gene: TRBV9; clone size: .; D gene: .; CDR3 protein: CASSVGGVDNQPQHF; CDR3 DNA: TGTGCCAGCAGCGTAGGAGGGGTCGACAATCAGCCCCAGCATTTT
J gene: TRBJ2-2; V gene: TRBV28; clone size: .; D gene: .; CDR3 protein: CASSFIGSNTGELFF; CDR3 DNA: TGTGCCAGCAGTTTCATAGGGTCGAACACCGGGGAGCTGTTTTTT
J gene: TRBJ1-1; V gene: TRBV28; clone size: .; D gene: .; CDR3 protein: CASSPARVRINTEAFF; CDR3 DNA: TGTGCCAGCAGTCCTGCTCGGGTGAGGATTAACACTGAAGCTTTCTTT
J gene: TRBJ1-2; V gene: TRBV6-1; clone size: .; D gene: .; CDR3 protein: CASSERHGGSYGYTF; CDR3 DNA: TGTGCCAGCAGTGAACGACACGGCGGATCCTATGGCTACACCTTC
J gene: TRBJ2-6; V gene: TRBV7-8; clone size: .; D gene: .; CDR3 protein: CASSSRQSSSGANVLTF; CDR3 DNA: TGTGCCAGCAGCTCAAGACAGTCTAGCTCTGGGGCCAACGTCCTGACTTTC
J gene: TRBJ1-1; V gene: TRBV19; clone size: .; D gene: .; CDR3 protein: CASSIGAPGGGPTEAFF; CDR3 DNA: TGTGCCAGTAGTATAGGGGCCCCCGGCGGGGGGCCCACTGAAGCTTTCTTT
J gene: TRBJ1-2; V gene: TRBV28; clone size: once; D gene: .; CDR3 protein: CASSLLPDTRNYGYTF; CDR3 DNA: TGTGCCAGCAGTTTACTTCCGGACACGCGGAACTATGGCTACACCTTC